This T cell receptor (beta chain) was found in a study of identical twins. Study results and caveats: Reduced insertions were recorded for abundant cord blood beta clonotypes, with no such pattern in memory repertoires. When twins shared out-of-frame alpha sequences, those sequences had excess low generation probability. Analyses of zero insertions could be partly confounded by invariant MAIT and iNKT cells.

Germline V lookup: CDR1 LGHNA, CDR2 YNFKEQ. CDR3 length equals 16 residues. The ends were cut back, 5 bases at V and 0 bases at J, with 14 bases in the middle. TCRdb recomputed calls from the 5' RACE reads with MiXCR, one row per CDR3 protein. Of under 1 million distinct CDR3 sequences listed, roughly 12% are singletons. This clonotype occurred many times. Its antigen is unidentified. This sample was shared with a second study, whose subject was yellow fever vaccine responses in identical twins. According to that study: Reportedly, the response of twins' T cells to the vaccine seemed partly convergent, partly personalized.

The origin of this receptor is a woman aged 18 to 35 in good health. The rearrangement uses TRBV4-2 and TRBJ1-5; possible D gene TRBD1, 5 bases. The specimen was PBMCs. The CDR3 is CASSGHRLYSNQPQHF. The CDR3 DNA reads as TGTGCCAGCAGCGGACACAGATTATATAGCAATCAGCCCCAGCATTTT.